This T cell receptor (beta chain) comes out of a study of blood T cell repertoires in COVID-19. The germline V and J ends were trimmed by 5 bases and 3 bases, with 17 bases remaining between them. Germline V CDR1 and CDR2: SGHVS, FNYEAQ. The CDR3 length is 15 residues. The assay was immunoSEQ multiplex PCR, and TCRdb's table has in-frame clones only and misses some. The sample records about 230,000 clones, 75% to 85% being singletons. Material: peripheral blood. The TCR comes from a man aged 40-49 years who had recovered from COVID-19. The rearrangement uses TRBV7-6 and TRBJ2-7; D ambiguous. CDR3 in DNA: TGTGCCAGCAGCCCCCAGGCAGCCGGCAGCTACGAGCAGTACTTC. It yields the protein CASSPQAAGSYEQYF.